Each of the 29 T cell receptor beta chains below was sequenced from the same sample in a study of patients and donors after allogeneic stem cell transplantation. TCRdb fed the RT-PCR reads into MiXCR, producing one record per CDR3 protein. The sample lists 390,000 or so distinct CDR3 sequences, 15% to 20% occurring once. The sample comprised blood, either unsorted or a sorted T cell fraction (not recorded which). These receptors came from a human donor who was either an allogeneic HSCT recipient or a stem cell or donor lymphocyte infusion donor (not recorded which). It is not recorded whose cells these are; they may come from a transplant donor.

This clonotype was detected only a few times. V usage is TRBV6-2 or TRBV6-3 and J usage is TRBJ2-7; 7 positions match TRBD2. The CDR3 consists of 13 residues. Trimming removed 8 bases from V and 0 bases from J; junction bases left unmatched: 4. CDR1 is MNHEY, CDR2 SVGEGT, per germline. Here the CDR3 DNA reads TGTGCCAGCCGACTAGCTACCTCCTACGAGCAGTACTTC. This translates into CASRLATSYEQYF.

In this sample, this clonotype turned up a few times. This rearrangement joins TRBV9 to TRBJ1-2, with no clear D. This CDR3 has 14 amino acids. Per germline, CDR1 SGDLS and CDR2 YYNGEE. V was pared by 0 bases and J by 2 bases, with 8 bases between. The CDR3 DNA is TGTGCCAGCAGCGTAGGGCGGATGAACTATGGCTACACCTTC. As protein: CASSVGRMNYGYTF.

This clonotype has just one count. The rearrangement uses TRBV5-1 and TRBJ2-3, with a tentative D call TRBD2 (6 bases). CDR3 size: 18 residues. Germline-derived CDR1 and CDR2 are SGHRS and YFSETQ. The germline V and J ends were trimmed by 2 bases and 6 bases, with 25 bases remaining between them. CDR3 in DNA: TGCGCCAGCAGCTTCGGTGGTGGTGGAGGGGTGTTGGGTGATACGCAGTATTTT. Its translation: CASSFGGGGGVLGDTQYF.

There are many counts of this clonotype. V and J are TRBV5-1 and TRBJ2-3; tentatively, D is TRBD2 (5 bases). This CDR3 contains 15 residues. Per germline, CDR1 SGHRS and CDR2 YFSETQ. V lost 1 base and J lost 0, with 9 bases in between. This CDR3 is CASSLFSSSTDTQYF. In nucleotides, the CDR3 is TGCGCCAGCAGCTTGTTTTCTAGCAGCACAGATACGCAGTATTTT.

V is TRBV12-3 or TRBV12-4 and J is TRBJ2-7; D possibly matches TRBD1 or TRBD2 (5 bases each). V lost 5 bases and J lost 2, with 25 bases in between. The CDR3 has 18 amino acids. The CDR3 region is CASSPPPGRKLRPYEQYF. For the CDR3, the DNA is TGTGCCAGCAGTCCCCCGCCGGGACGCAAATTGCGCCCCTACGAGCAGTACTTC.

The V gene is TRBV29-1, the J gene TRBJ2-5, with 9 positions matching TRBD1. Looked up from germline, CDR1 is SQVTM and CDR2 is ANQGSEA. The CDR3 totals 12 residues. Losses at the gene ends were 7 bases for V and 4 bases for J; bases not matched to a gene: 4. CDR3 loop: CSGTGEGETQYF. DNA of the CDR3: TGCAGCGGGACAGGGGAGGGAGAGACCCAGTACTTC.

The chain employs TRBV18 and TRBJ1-3, with D uncertain. This CDR3 region has 16 residues. The ends were cut back, 3 bases at V and 0 bases at J, with 12 bases in the middle. Germline CDR1 and CDR2: KGHSH and LQKENI. The CDR3 DNA sequence: TGTGCCAGCTCACCCCTCGTCGTGATCTCTGGAAACACCATATATTTT. It yields the protein CASSPLVVISGNTIYF.

This clonotype occurred a few times. This chain links TRBV18 with TRBJ1-4; D is unresolved. In germline, CDR1 is KGHSH, CDR2 LQKENI. Trimming stripped 2 bases from V and 5 bases from J, with 9 bases between. This CDR3 is 14 amino acids long. CDR3: CASSPNSLNEKLFF. The DNA for the CDR3 is TGTGCCAGCTCACCAAACAGCCTAAATGAAAAACTGTTTTTT.

The chain combines TRBV6-1 with TRBJ2-2, with 9 bases matching TRBD2. CDR1 is MNHNS and CDR2 is SASEGT in the germline V gene. This CDR3 has 15 residues. With V trimmed by 8 bases and J by 5 bases, 9 bases remained unmatched. CDR3 sequence reads: CASLAGGPGTGELFF. The DNA of the CDR3 is TGTGCCAGCCTGGCGGGAGGGCCGGGGACCGGGGAGCTGTTTTTT.

This rearrangement joins TRBV5-1 to TRBJ2-5, with D tentatively TRBD1 (5 bases). CDR1 is SGHRS and CDR2 is YFSETQ in the germline V gene. The CDR3 consists of 15 residues. The V end lost 0 bases, the J end lost 1 base, and 10 bases lay between the germline ends. Here the CDR3 DNA reads TGCGCCAGCAGCTTGGCTTGGGGCCCCCAAGAGACCCAGTACTTC. Translated: CASSLAWGPQETQYF.

The chain recombines TRBV5-1 with TRBJ2-1, with D perhaps matching TRBD2 (6 bases). V was trimmed by 4 bases and J by 2 bases, leaving 16 bases between them. The CDR3 contains 16 residues. Germline V gene sequence: CDR1 SGHRS, CDR2 YFSETQ. The CDR3 here is CASSRPPGGAYNEQFF. CDR3 coding DNA: TGCGCCAGCAGCCGACCCCCCGGGGGAGCCTACAATGAGCAGTTCTTC.

The V gene is TRBV19, the J gene TRBJ2-3; no firm D call. Looked up from germline, CDR1 is LNHDA and CDR2 is SQIVND (reference sequence). The CDR3 extends over 13 amino acids. With 5 bases removed from V and 6 bases from J, the gap between germline ends came to 12 bases. The CDR3 bases are TGTGCCAGTAGTCCTCGGAGTCGGGATACGCAGTATTTT. This sequence encodes CASSPRSRDTQYF.

This clonotype was found a few times. The V gene is TRBV7-3, the J gene TRBJ1-3; D is ambiguous. Germline CDR1 reads SGHTA; CDR2 reads FQGTGA. The V end lost 3 bases, the J end lost 6 bases, and 9 bases lay between the germline ends. The CDR3 covers 13 residues. The CDR3 loop reads CASSLSRENTIYF. The CDR3 nucleotides are TGTGCCAGCAGCTTGTCTCGCGAAAACACCATATATTTT.

There are a few counts of this clonotype. The chain carries TRBV29-1 and TRBJ2-6; no firm D call. Germline-derived CDR1 and CDR2 are SQVTM and ANQGSEA. Trimming pared 1 base from V and 0 bases from J, leaving 13 bases between. This CDR3 spans 17 amino acids. The CDR3 nucleotides read TGCAGCGTTGAAGTGGCGAAGAGTCCCTCTGGGGCCAACGTCCTGACTTTC. It codes for CSVEVAKSPSGANVLTF. Filled out from reference TRBV29-1 and TRBJ2-6, the complete variable domain reads SAVISQKPSRDICQRGTSLTIQCQVDSQVTMMFWYRQQPGQSLTLIATANQGSEATYESGFVIDKFPISRPNLTFSTLTVSNMSPEDSSIYLCSVEVAKSPSGANVLTFGAGSRLTVL.

In this sample, this clonotype turned up many times. The V gene is TRBV29-1, the J gene TRBJ2-3; 11 bases match TRBD2. The CDR3 has 12 amino acids. Germline trimming cut 7 bases from V and 5 bases from J; bases unmatched to any gene: 2. Germline lookup yields CDR1 SQVTM and CDR2 ANQGSEA. The CDR3 sequence: CSGGLAGDTQYF. The CDR3 region has the DNA TGCAGCGGCGGACTAGCGGGAGATACGCAGTATTTT.

V gene TRBV10-2 combines with J gene TRBJ2-4; D is unclear. CDR3 length: 16 residues. CDR1 and CDR2 (germline): WSHSY, SAAADI. V was pared by 1 base and J by 0 bases, with 10 bases between. CDR3 residues: CASSEWGQQAKNIQYF. The CDR3 nucleotides read TGCGCCAGCAGTGAGTGGGGTCAACAAGCCAAAAACATTCAGTACTTC.

This clonotype was counted at least ten times. The J gene is TRBJ2-2, the V gene TRBV5-1; D possibly uses TRBD1 or TRBD2 (6 bases each). The CDR3 loop spans 15 amino acids. Deletions cut 0 bases from V and 3 bases from J, with 9 bases between. Germline CDR1 is SGHRS and CDR2 is YFSETQ. CDR3 sequence: CASSLDREDTGELFF. CDR3 DNA: TGCGCCAGCAGCTTGGACAGGGAGGACACCGGGGAGCTGTTTTTT.

This chain uses TRBV19 with TRBJ2-5, with 7 bases lining up with TRBD1. Trimming removed 2 bases from V and 5 bases from J; junction bases left unmatched: 2. CDR1 and CDR2 (germline): LNHDA, SQIVND (reference sequence). This CDR3 region has 13 residues. CDR3 amino acids: CASSIRGLETQYF. CDR3 DNA: TGTGCCAGTAGTATAAGGGGGCTCGAGACCCAGTACTTC.

This clonotype was seen a handful of times. V gene TRBV12-3 or TRBV12-4 combines with J gene TRBJ2-7; D unclear. The length of the CDR3 is 13 residues. V gave up 1 base and J gave up 5 bases, with 9 bases separating them. The DNA of the CDR3 is TGTGCCAGCAGTTTAGGGTCAGTACACGAGCAGTACTTC. Translation gives CASSLGSVHEQYF.

This clonotype was seen a few times. This chain links TRBV11-3 with TRBJ2-1; D is possibly TRBD2 (6 bases). CDR3 length equals 13 residues. The germline V and J ends were trimmed by 3 bases and 8 bases, with 11 bases remaining between them. Germline assignment: CDR1 SGHNT and CDR2 YENEEA. The CDR3 nucleotides read TGTGCCAGCAGCTTCGGGAGTCCCGATGAGCAGTTCTTC. As protein: CASSFGSPDEQFF.

This clonotype came up many times. This chain links TRBV10-3 with TRBJ2-3, with 9 bases matching TRBD1. Germline V gene lookup returns CDR1 ENHRY and CDR2 SYGVKD. With 2 bases clipped from V and 0 bases from J, the junction kept 6 bases outside the gene matches. The CDR3 runs to 17 residues. Here the CDR3 DNA reads TGTGCCATCAGTGAGGAGCGGACAGGGGCTAGCACAGATACGCAGTATTTT. This codes for CAISEERTGASTDTQYF.

The sample holds many counts of this clonotype. CDR3 sequence (DNA): TGTGCCAGCAGCTTAGAGGCCTCGGACGAGCAGTACTTC. Translation: CASSLEASDEQYF. The chain joins TRBV7-9 to TRBJ2-7; no firm D call. CDR1 is SEHNR and CDR2 is FQNEAQ in the germline V gene (reference sequence). There are 13 residues in the CDR3. Trimming pared 1 base from V and 5 bases from J, leaving 9 bases between. Combining the CDR3 with reference TRBV7-9 and TRBJ2-7 gives the whole variable domain DTGVSQNPRHKITKRGQNVTFRCDPISEHNRLYWYRQTLGQGPEFLTYFQNEAQLEKSRLLSDRFSAERPKGSFSTLEIQRTEQGDSAMYLCASSLEASDEQYFGPGTRLTVT.

The chain employs TRBV20-1 and TRBJ1-6; D gene uncertain. Germline V gives CDR1 DFQATT, CDR2 SNEGSKA (reference sequence). Trimming took 3 bases from V and 6 from J, leaving 9 bases between them. The CDR3 has 13 amino acids. CDR3 residues: CSARDGPNSPLHF. In DNA form, the CDR3 reads TGCAGTGCTAGGGACGGACCTAATTCACCCCTCCACTTT.

This clonotype was detected only a few times. The chain is built from TRBV7-9 and TRBJ1-2; D gene unclear. CDR1 is SEHNR, CDR2 FQNEAQ, per germline (reference sequence). V lost 4 bases and J lost 4, with 16 bases in between. This CDR3 spans 15 amino acids. CDR3 loop: CASSSSITGIYGYTF. The CDR3 bases are TGTGCCAGCAGCTCCTCGATCACGGGGATCTATGGCTACACCTTC.

This clonotype was detected only a few times. This chain links TRBV7-3 with TRBJ2-1; no clear D. The germline V and J ends were trimmed by 5 bases and 0 bases, with 11 bases remaining between them. This CDR3 contains 15 residues. Germline V gives CDR1 SGHTA, CDR2 FQGTGA. The CDR3 DNA reads as TGTGCCAGCAGCAGGGCATTTAGCTCCTACAATGAGCAGTTCTTC. Amino acids: CASSRAFSSYNEQFF.

This clonotype appeared a few times. V usage is TRBV20-1 and J usage is TRBJ2-1, with D maybe TRBD2 (6 bases). Trimming removed 6 bases at V and 9 bases at J, with 21 bases between. CDR1 and CDR2 from the germline V gene are DFQATT and SNEGSKA (reference sequence). The CDR3 has 14 amino acids. This chain's CDR3 is CSAGGTLLSTEQFF. In DNA, the CDR3 is TGCAGTGCCGGAGGGACCCTCTTAAGTACTGAGCAGTTCTTC.

This clonotype was found many times. This rearrangement joins TRBV20-1 to TRBJ1-1, with unresolved D. Trimming removed 6 bases from V and 3 bases from J, with 23 bases in between. CDR1 is DFQATT and CDR2 is SNEGSKA in the germline V gene (reference sequence). The CDR3 has 16 amino acids. This CDR3 is CSAPRPDRSLDTEAFF. The CDR3 region has the DNA TGCAGTGCCCCGAGGCCAGATCGCAGCCTAGACACTGAAGCTTTCTTT.

This clonotype has only a few counts. The chain has TRBV2 and TRBJ2-7; perhaps TRBD1 as D (5 bases). Trimming cost V 4 bases and J 5 bases, with 18 bases left between them. The CDR3 consists of 15 residues. The V gene's germline CDR1 is SNHLY and CDR2 FYNNEI. In DNA form, the CDR3 reads TGTGCCAGCAGTGCCTCCCAGGGATGGGGCCACGAGCAGTACTTC. It codes for CASSASQGWGHEQYF.

This clonotype turned up a few times. The chain carries TRBV6-1 and TRBJ1-1; D unclear. The germline V gene has CDR1 MNHNS and CDR2 SASEGT. V shed 6 bases and J shed 0 bases, with 20 bases lying between them. The CDR3 loop spans 17 amino acids. Written as DNA, the CDR3 is TGTGCCAGCAGCCTTCGGGCAGACTATACCTTGAACACTGAAGCTTTCTTT. As protein: CASSLRADYTLNTEAFF.